These 27 T cell receptor beta chains were sequenced from one sample in a study of T cells in Graves' hyperthyroidism and ophthalmopathy. Using RNA transcripts as the source, TCR beta CDR3 regions were amplified. The TCR CDR3 first-round RT-PCR relied on the HTBI primer set. TCRdb reprocessed the multiplex PCR reads with MiXCR, giving one entry per CDR3 protein. Among fewer than 350,000 distinct CDR3 sequences listed, 18% were seen once. Input material: blood. These receptors were obtained from a woman aged 40 to 49 with Graves' ophthalmopathy.

This clonotype appeared many times. This chain's CDR3 is CASKTQGGHQPQHF. CDR3 coding DNA: TGTGCCAGCAAAACACAGGGAGGCCATCAGCCCCAGCATTTT. The gene calls are TRBV12-3 or TRBV12-4 and TRBJ1-5; D is perhaps TRBD1 (6 bases). With 7 bases removed from V and 5 bases from J, the gap between germline ends came to 15 bases. This CDR3 spans 14 amino acids.

This clonotype was counted at least ten times. The CDR3 DNA follows: TGTGCCAGCAGTTACGAGGGGGAGCGGTCACCCCTCCACTTT. It codes for CASSYEGERSPLHF. The chain has TRBV6-5 and TRBJ1-6; D possibly corresponds to TRBD1 (6 bases). Trimming took 2 bases from V and 10 from J, leaving 12 bases between them. The CDR3 is 14 amino acids. Germline CDR1 and CDR2: MNHEY and SVGAGI.

In its sample, this clonotype was seen many times. The genes are TRBV11-2 and TRBJ2-2; tentative D call: TRBD2 (7 bases). The CDR3 extends over 15 amino acids. The germline V gene has CDR1 SGHAT and CDR2 FQNNGV. Deletions cut 7 bases from V and 4 bases from J, with 16 bases between. DNA for the CDR3: TGTGCCAGCACCCTAGGGGGGGTACGCACCGGGGAGCTGTTTTTT. Its protein is CASTLGGVRTGELFF.

This chain uses TRBV19 with TRBJ1-5; 7 nucleotides align to TRBD1. V shed 1 base, J shed 0 bases, and the junction held 6 bases outside the gene matches. The CDR3 covers 17 residues. The germline V gene encodes CDR1 LNHDA and CDR2 SQIVND (reference sequence). This chain's CDR3 is CASSIGTGTYSNQPQHF. As DNA, the CDR3 is TGTGCCAGTAGTATAGGGACAGGCACTTATAGCAATCAGCCCCAGCATTTT.

This clonotype has a handful of counts. The chain joins TRBV30 to TRBJ2-7, with TRBD2 as a possible D gene (5 bases). V lost 3 bases and J lost 5, with 20 bases in between. Germline CDR1 is GTSNPN and CDR2 is SVGIG (reference sequence). This CDR3 has 15 amino acids. The CDR3, as DNA: TGTGCCTGGAGAAGGGCGTATAGCGAGATCGACGAGCAGTACTTC. Amino acids: CAWRRAYSEIDEQYF.

This clonotype appeared many times. A much larger clone differs by one base, so this may be a read error. The chain is built from TRBV6-5 and TRBJ2-5, with a weak D call TRBD2 (7 bases). This CDR3 has 15 residues. Germline assignment: CDR1 MNHEY and CDR2 SVGAGI. CDR3 nucleotides: TGTGCCAGCAGTCCCACTGGGGGGGCCGGAGAGACCCAGCACTTC. This sequence encodes CASSPTGGAGETQHF.

The chain uses TRBV27 and TRBJ2-7; perhaps D is TRBD1 or TRBD2 (5 bases each). The ends were cut back, 8 bases at V and 2 bases at J, with 25 bases in the middle. The CDR3 contains 17 residues. Germline-derived CDR1 and CDR2 are MNHEY and SMNVEV (reference sequence). CDR3 protein: CASPTQNLGREPYEQYF. The CDR3 nucleotides are TGTGCCAGCCCGACCCAAAATCTGGGCAGGGAGCCCTACGAGCAGTACTTC.

CDR3 in amino acids: CASSDFGTGVKETQYF. CDR3 DNA sequence: TGCGCCAGCAGTGACTTCGGGACAGGGGTGAAAGAGACCCAGTACTTC. The chain carries TRBV10-2 and TRBJ2-5, with 10 bases that match TRBD1. V shed 3 bases, J shed 3 bases, and the junction held 7 bases outside the gene matches. Germline V gene data show CDR1 as WSHSY and CDR2 as SAAADI. The CDR3 sequence is 16 residues long.

This clonotype was detected ten times or more. The chain recombines TRBV6-5 with TRBJ1-2, with D hard to call. This CDR3 is built from 13 residues. The V gene's germline CDR1 is MNHEY and CDR2 SVGAGI. V lost 6 bases and J 4 bases, leaving 12 bases between the germline ends. In nucleotides, the CDR3 is TGTGCCAGCAGGGCCGGGGAGGCCTATGGCTACACCTTC. It specifies CASRAGEAYGYTF.

Many counts were recorded for this clonotype. CDR3 in DNA: TGTGCCAGCAGTTTTCCCACGAACTATGGCTACACCTTC. It translates to CASSFPTNYGYTF. V is TRBV28 and J is TRBJ1-2; D call uncertain. The V end was cut by 3 bases, the J end by 2 bases, with 7 bases between. The CDR3 contains 13 residues. Germline CDR1 MDHEN, CDR2 SYDVKM.

This clonotype was detected ten times or more. The rearrangement links TRBV7-8 to TRBJ1-2; no firm D call. Trimming stripped 6 bases from V and 2 bases from J, with 4 bases between. The CDR3 runs 11 residues. Germline CDR1 is SGHVS and CDR2 is FQNEAQ. Here the CDR3 DNA reads TGTGCCAGCAGGGGAAACTATGGCTACACCTTC. It is translated as CASRGNYGYTF.

This clonotype was found many times. The V call is TRBV10-1, the J call TRBJ2-7; D ambiguous. CDR1 is WNHNN and CDR2 is SYGVQD in the germline V gene (reference sequence). V shed 2 bases and J shed 0 bases, with 5 bases lying between them. The CDR3 runs 13 residues. The DNA for the CDR3 is TGCGCCAGCAGTGAGACCAACTCCTACGAGCAGTACTTC. It yields the protein CASSETNSYEQYF.

In its sample, this clonotype was seen a few times. Since no conserved phenylalanine or tryptophan closes the CDR3, a read error is the likely cause. The gene calls are TRBV28 and TRBJ1-5; D is unclear. The CDR3 runs to 15 residues. Germline lookup yields CDR1 MDHEN and CDR2 SYDVKM. V gave up 6 bases and J gave up 3 bases, with 15 bases separating them. The CDR3 DNA sequence: TGTGCCAGCAGGTTCCACCTGGAGACCAATCAGCCCCAGCATTAC. Residues: CASRFHLETNQPQHY.

The rearrangement links TRBV12-3 or TRBV12-4 to TRBJ1-6; D possibly corresponds to TRBD1 (6 bases). V was pared by 7 bases and J by 8 bases, with 15 bases between. There are 14 residues in the CDR3. As DNA, the CDR3 is TGTGCCAGCACCAACAGGGTGGGGTATTCACCCCTCCACTTT. It encodes CASTNRVGYSPLHF.

This clonotype was detected many times. This chain links TRBV7-2 with TRBJ2-4, with D maybe TRBD1 (6 bases). CDR1 SGHTA and CDR2 FQGNSA come from the germline V gene. The CDR3 consists of 14 residues. V gave up 5 bases and J gave up 5 bases, with 13 bases separating them. The CDR3 nucleotides are TGTGCCAGCAGCAACAGGACAGACCAAAACATTCAGTACTTC. Protein: CASSNRTDQNIQYF.

This clonotype has just a few counts. The chain has TRBV5-1 and TRBJ2-2; TRBD2 matches at 8 bases. The CDR3 is 15 amino acids. The germline gives CDR1 SGHRS, CDR2 YFSETQ. The V and J ends lost 5 bases and 3 bases, in that order; junction bases with no gene match: 6. CDR3 in DNA: TGCGCCAGCAGAGGAGCGGGAGCCCACACCGGGGAGCTGTTTTTT. Translating it yields CASRGAGAHTGELFF.

At least ten counts were recorded for this clonotype. This sequence joins TRBV6-5 and TRBJ1-5, with 7 bases aligning to TRBD1. Germline V lookup: CDR1 MNHEY, CDR2 SVGAGI. J was trimmed by 5 bases and V by 5 bases; bases with no gene match: 9. This CDR3 contains 15 residues. The chain's CDR3 is CASSPDRDGYQPQHF. In nucleotides, the CDR3 is TGTGCCAGCAGTCCCGACAGGGATGGGTATCAGCCCCAGCATTTT.

This clonotype was counted ten times or more. The chain employs TRBV7-9 and TRBJ2-7; 9 bases agree with TRBD2. The CDR3 is 13 residues long. V gave up 6 bases and J gave up 4 bases; unmatched junction bases: 4. In germline, CDR1 is SEHNR, CDR2 FQNEAQ (reference sequence). The CDR3 here is CASRISGRYEQYF. The CDR3 DNA sequence: TGTGCCAGCAGAATCAGCGGGAGGTACGAGCAGTACTTC.

CDR3 protein: CASSRPETGNTIYF. The CDR3 DNA reads as TGTGCCAGCTCTCGCCCCGAGACAGGAAACACCATATATTTT. The chain carries TRBV18 and TRBJ1-3; no clear D gene. Germline V gene sequence: CDR1 KGHSH, CDR2 LQKENI. The V end lost 6 bases, the J end lost 4 bases, and 13 bases lay between the germline ends. CDR3 length: 14 amino acids.

This clonotype was seen at least ten times. This chain joins TRBV30 and TRBJ2-5, with D unclear. This CDR3 has 13 residues. Germline assignment: CDR1 GTSNPN and CDR2 SVGIG (reference sequence). V was trimmed by 4 bases and J by 4 bases, leaving 13 bases between them. The chain's CDR3 is CAWTPGQTETQYF. The CDR3 coding sequence is TGTGCCTGGACCCCCGGGCAAACAGAGACCCAGTACTTC.

This clonotype was seen at least ten times. V is TRBV4-2 and J is TRBJ1-5; 10 bases line up with TRBD1. V lost 6 bases, J lost 2 bases, and 10 bases stayed unmatched. Germline V lookup: CDR1 LGHNA, CDR2 YNFKEQ. The CDR3 loop spans 17 amino acids. CDR3: CASSYAPGTGGNQPQHF. CDR3 DNA sequence: TGTGCCAGCAGTTATGCCCCCGGGACAGGGGGCAATCAGCCCCAGCATTTT.

This clonotype was seen repeatedly, ten times or more. The chain combines TRBV30 with TRBJ2-5; 7 positions match TRBD1. The CDR3 loop spans 13 amino acids. Germline assignment: CDR1 GTSNPN and CDR2 SVGIG (reference sequence). V gave up 4 bases and J gave up 4 bases; unmatched junction bases: 6. The CDR3 region is CAWNLNRGETQYF. The CDR3 nucleotides read TGTGCCTGGAACTTGAACAGGGGAGAGACCCAGTACTTC.

This clonotype occurred many times. The V and J genes are TRBV12-3 or TRBV12-4 and TRBJ1-2; the match to TRBD1 covers 7 bases. The CDR3 is 14 residues long. J was trimmed by 3 bases and V by 6 bases; bases with no gene match: 7. CDR3 region: CASRARTGYYGYTF. The DNA for the CDR3 is TGTGCCAGCAGGGCTCGGACAGGCTACTATGGCTACACCTTC.

This clonotype was seen repeatedly, ten times or more. This sequence joins TRBV6-2 or TRBV6-3 and TRBJ2-5; D perhaps matches TRBD2 (6 bases). Trimming left V 7 bases short and J 5 bases short, with 11 bases between. This CDR3 contains 12 residues. The germline V gene encodes CDR1 MNHEY and CDR2 SVGEGT. The CDR3 DNA follows: TGTGCCAGCAATTCGGGAGTCGAGACCCAGTACTTC. Protein sequence: CASNSGVETQYF.

The J gene is TRBJ1-1, the V gene TRBV7-2; no clear D gene. The CDR3 consists of 15 residues. Germline CDR1 reads SGHTA; CDR2 reads FQGNSA. Trimming took off 5 bases at V and 7 bases at J, with 20 bases between the two ends. DNA of the CDR3: TGTGCCAGCAGCCCCAGACTGGGGAATTCGCTTGAAGCTTTCTTT. It yields the protein CASSPRLGNSLEAFF.

At least ten counts were recorded for this clonotype. The chain uses TRBV20-1 and TRBJ1-5, with TRBD1 as a possible D gene (5 bases). Germline CDR1 reads DFQATT; CDR2 reads SNEGSKA (reference sequence). The CDR3 runs 15 residues. V lost 6 bases and J 5 bases, leaving 20 bases between the germline ends. The CDR3 sequence is CSARGELVKDQPQHF. The CDR3 DNA is TGCAGTGCCCGAGGGGAGCTCGTAAAGGATCAGCCCCAGCATTTT.

This clonotype was recorded many times. The rearrangement links TRBV27 to TRBJ2-2; 11 nucleotides line up with TRBD2. CDR3 length: 16 residues. Germline lookup yields CDR1 MNHEY and CDR2 SMNVEV (reference sequence). Trimming cost V 6 bases and J 2 bases; bases outside gene matches: 5. CDR3 region: CASRGLAGGNTGELFF. Here the CDR3 DNA reads TGTGCCAGCAGGGGGCTAGCGGGAGGTAACACCGGGGAGCTGTTTTTT.